This is a list of T cell receptor beta chains from one sample in a study of T cells expressing NK-cell markers. TCRdb reprocessed the 5' RACE reads and reports one entry per CDR3 protein, with no DNA. This listing includes about 170,000 distinct CDR3 sequences. The sequencing input was blood T cells: a sorted CD56 or NKG2C T cell subset, CD4+ or CD8+ T cells, or bulk PBMC T cells (not recorded which). The receptors were gathered from a man aged 18-70 years in good health. The CDR3 runs from the conserved cysteine through the conserved F or W. Fields, in order: CDR3 protein, J gene, V gene.

CDR3 protein: CASRLAGGYNEQFF
J gene: TRBJ2-1
V gene: TRBV27

CDR3 protein: CATSGDRGSNQPQHF
J gene: TRBJ1-5
V gene: TRBV15

CDR3 protein: CASSIDPGSAGEQYF
J gene: TRBJ2-7
V gene: TRBV19

CDR3 protein: CASTQGSGYGYTF
J gene: TRBJ1-2
V gene: TRBV6-1

CDR3 protein: CASRKLLLSSYNEQFF
J gene: TRBJ2-1
V gene: TRBV6-1

CDR3 protein: CASNPTGGNTEAFF
J gene: TRBJ1-1
V gene: TRBV7-9

CDR3 protein: CASSIQGRSYNEQFF
J gene: TRBJ2-1
V gene: TRBV3-1

CDR3 protein: CASSPDGNSYEQYF
J gene: TRBJ2-7
V gene: TRBV7-8

CDR3 protein: CASSRGLAGGSYEQYF
J gene: TRBJ2-7
V gene: TRBV3-1

CDR3 protein: CASSHGQGNTEAFF
J gene: TRBJ1-1
V gene: TRBV7-9

CDR3 protein: CASSKGGTEAFF
J gene: TRBJ1-1
V gene: TRBV7-6

CDR3 protein: CASSLETDYSGNTIYF
J gene: TRBJ1-3
V gene: TRBV5-6

CDR3 protein: CATSSPTSGGSHDGELFF
J gene: TRBJ2-2
V gene: TRBV15

CDR3 protein: CASSLFPGPNYGYTF
J gene: TRBJ1-2
V gene: TRBV27

CDR3 protein: CASSLLAGGADTQYF
J gene: TRBJ2-3
V gene: TRBV13

CDR3 protein: CASSIEPSTGELFF
J gene: TRBJ2-2
V gene: TRBV5-1

CDR3 protein: CASSSPGQVQRGYTF
J gene: TRBJ1-2
V gene: TRBV4-1

CDR3 protein: CASISSGGQSTGELFF
J gene: TRBJ2-2
V gene: TRBV2

CDR3 protein: CASRRSGTSTDTQYF
J gene: TRBJ2-3
V gene: TRBV7-9

CDR3 protein: CASSGAGNYEQYF
J gene: TRBJ2-7
V gene: TRBV2

CDR3 protein: CASSLDSGTVGEAFF
J gene: TRBJ1-1
V gene: TRBV11-2

CDR3 protein: CASSEGTGSPWGYTF
J gene: TRBJ1-2
V gene: TRBV6-1

CDR3 protein: CASSQGWNTGELFF
J gene: TRBJ2-2
V gene: TRBV5-6

CDR3 protein: CASSHVPGQGLGANVLTF
J gene: TRBJ2-6
V gene: TRBV4-1

CDR3 protein: CASSRLAVLTDTQYF
J gene: TRBJ2-3
V gene: TRBV7-2

CDR3 protein: CASSYQGINYGYTF
J gene: TRBJ1-2
V gene: TRBV5-4

CDR3 protein: CASSLAEVGEKSEAFF
J gene: TRBJ1-1
V gene: TRBV7-6

CDR3 protein: CASSHGHNNEQFF
J gene: TRBJ2-1
V gene: TRBV18

CDR3 protein: CASSFGDRANTEAFF
J gene: TRBJ1-1
V gene: TRBV13

CDR3 protein: CASSLKAVGTEAFF
J gene: TRBJ1-1
V gene: TRBV7-9

CDR3 protein: CASSEEEGGNQPQHF
J gene: TRBJ1-5
V gene: TRBV6-1

CDR3 protein: CASSSAQGAFLGNQPQHF
J gene: TRBJ1-5
V gene: TRBV27

CDR3 protein: CASSLEAGGFSYNEQFF
J gene: TRBJ2-1
V gene: TRBV5-6

CDR3 protein: CASEGARTRPSSGANVLTF
J gene: TRBJ2-6
V gene: TRBV11-1

CDR3 protein: CASSNLQGPNTEAFF
J gene: TRBJ1-1
V gene: TRBV5-1

CDR3 protein: CAISEVWEVPAKNIQYF
J gene: TRBJ2-4
V gene: TRBV10-3

CDR3 protein: CASSFKGGGGEQFF
J gene: TRBJ2-1
V gene: TRBV5-4

CDR3 protein: CSAQDRSLYEQYF
J gene: TRBJ2-7
V gene: TRBV20-1

CDR3 protein: CASGLEDSEAFF
J gene: TRBJ1-1
V gene: TRBV12-5

CDR3 protein: CASERLIPAPGNTEAFF
J gene: TRBJ1-1
V gene: TRBV5-6

CDR3 protein: CASSQGGLELNEQFF
J gene: TRBJ2-1
V gene: TRBV4-1

CDR3 protein: CASSLSTHNQPQHF
J gene: TRBJ1-5
V gene: TRBV7-9

CDR3 protein: CSASRVGVSYEQYF
J gene: TRBJ2-7
V gene: TRBV20-1

CDR3 protein: CASSVNPARGRQRHEQFF
J gene: TRBJ2-1
V gene: TRBV9

CDR3 protein: CASDSPAILSGGAWEDTQYF
J gene: TRBJ2-3
V gene: TRBV9

CDR3 protein: CASSYGWRDGYTF
J gene: TRBJ1-2
V gene: TRBV6-5

CDR3 protein: CASTPIQGALNTEAFF
J gene: TRBJ1-1
V gene: TRBV19

CDR3 protein: CATSGKSNSYEQYF
J gene: TRBJ2-7
V gene: TRBV15

CDR3 protein: CASSPWEGGYEQYF
J gene: TRBJ2-7
V gene: TRBV27

CDR3 protein: CASSFLGSGETQYF
J gene: TRBJ2-5
V gene: TRBV5-6

CDR3 protein: CASSQRTFGYTF
J gene: TRBJ1-2
V gene: TRBV3-1

CDR3 protein: CGSRVALSGELFF
J gene: TRBJ2-2
V gene: TRBV29-1

CDR3 protein: CASSLSAGPFVETQYF
J gene: TRBJ2-5
V gene: TRBV28

CDR3 protein: CAWSVTSGGDEQYF
J gene: TRBJ2-7
V gene: TRBV30

CDR3 protein: CASSQVSSGQGIQPQHF
J gene: TRBJ1-5
V gene: TRBV4-2

CDR3 protein: CASSYGPGGYTF
J gene: TRBJ1-2
V gene: TRBV6-5

CDR3 protein: CASSQEAGLPYGYTF
J gene: TRBJ1-2
V gene: TRBV4-1

CDR3 protein: CASSVDFGLGSYEQYF
J gene: TRBJ2-7
V gene: TRBV9

CDR3 protein: CASSQDGRTGVYQETQYF
J gene: TRBJ2-5
V gene: TRBV3-1

CDR3 protein: CASSLLAPGAGELFF
J gene: TRBJ2-2
V gene: TRBV12-3/TRBV12-4